This T cell receptor (beta chain) derives from a study of CD8+CD57+ T cells in acquired aplastic anemia. Turning to the study itself: The sorted CD4+ and CD8+ cells yielded an average around 3.2 ug of DNA. The study's findings and limits: Patients and controls shared under 30 CD8+ CDR3 sequences, highly expressed in patients.

The germline V gene encodes CDR1 LNHNV and CDR2 YYDKDF (reference sequence). The CDR3 runs 14 residues. Between the trimmed V and J ends, which lost 5 bases and 4 bases, there was a span of 12 bases. On this clonotype: The antigen remains unidentified.

Profiling that covered TCR beta VDJ and CDR3 relied on genomic DNA as its template. One entry per CDR3 protein, called by TCRdb with MiXCR from the reads. The sample contains around 160,000 distinct CDR3 sequences, about 45% of which appear only once. Patients chosen for sequencing had shown CD8+CD57+ cell expansion by flow cytometry. No therapy was given to patients before blood sampling. Sample: sorted CD4+, CD8+, or CD8+CD57+ T cells (not recorded which) from PBMCs. V gene TRBV15 combines with J gene TRBJ1-3; D may be TRBD1 (5 bases). The sequence came from a human donor with aplastic anemia. As DNA, the CDR3 is TGTGCCACCAGCGGACACGGCTTCGGAAACACCATATATTTT. Protein: CATSGHGFGNTIYF.